This TCR beta chain was observed in a study of blood T cell repertoires in COVID-19. The wider study: Samples came from the United States, Italy and Spain, spanning acute and convalescent COVID-19. Sample material is recorded as cDNA or gDNA derived from T cells, B-cell-depleted T cells, or PBMCs.

In the source study's methods: Estimation of nucleated cell counts relied on the amplification of reference gene primers. Generated by immunoSEQ multiplex PCR, the TCRdb table keeps only in-frame clones and is missing some. The DNA was the basis for D and trimming; V, J and clone size are from that table. In the table there are around 8,300 clones, about 86% of which are singletons. The germline gives CDR1 LNHDA, CDR2 SQIVND (reference sequence). The CDR3 loop spans 18 amino acids. Trimming at V came to 3 bases and at J to 1 base, leaving 11 bases not matched to a gene. The chain recombines TRBV19 with TRBJ2-3; 9 nucleotides align to TRBD2. Sequenced material: peripheral blood. The TCR was taken from a human donor in a cohort sampled during active COVID-19. CDR3: CASSIRGGRAGGTDTQYF. The CDR3 nucleotides are TGTGCCAGTAGTATCCGAGGCGGGAGGGCCGGAGGCACAGATACGCAGTATTTT.